Shown below are 26 T cell receptor beta chains from a single sample sequenced in a study of persistence of HIV-infected CD4 T cells. This was the immunoSEQ version 4 assay in survey mode. Sequencing was performed with immunoSEQ multiplex PCR; in TCRdb, only in-frame clones are kept and a portion is missing. Among about 64,000 clones listed, roughly 75% were seen once. These receptors lack a known antigen. An overlapping HIV-1 Gag peptide pool stimulated these cells at 0.85 to 1 ug/peptide/mL. CD40L-negative CD69-negative CD45RO-high memory CD4+ T cells were sorted as populations depleted of antigen-responding cells. Sequencing used CD4+ T cells sorted from PBMCs after approximately 19-hour stimulation, obtained from a patient who received antiretroviral therapy. Receptor source: an adult man with HIV who was CMV-seropositive.

The J gene is TRBJ1-4, the V gene TRBV6-6; tentative D call: TRBD1 (5 bases). This CDR3 is built from 15 residues. Between the trimmed V and J ends, which lost 4 bases and 0 bases, there was a span of 9 bases. CDR1 and CDR2 from the germline V gene are MNHNY and SVGAGI (reference sequence). CDR3 protein: CASSFDSATNEKLFF. For the CDR3, the DNA is TGTGCCAGCAGTTTTGACAGTGCAACTAATGAAAAACTGTTTTTT.

This sequence joins TRBV10-1 and TRBJ1-1; D may be TRBD1 (6 bases). The CDR3 is 15 residues long. In germline, CDR1 is WNHNN, CDR2 SYGVQD (reference sequence). Trimming cost V 8 bases and J 3 bases, with 19 bases left between them. In DNA, the CDR3 is TGCGCCAGCGGGGGCCCTGGACGGATAGACACTGAAGCTTTCTTT. It translates to CASGGPGRIDTEAFF.

The V call is TRBV7-8, the J call TRBJ1-6, with D hard to call. The CDR3 has 14 amino acids. With 3 bases removed from V and 4 bases from J, the gap between germline ends came to 7 bases. Looked up from germline, CDR1 is SGHVS and CDR2 is FQNEAQ. CDR3 protein: CASSFNIYNSPLHF. The CDR3 nucleotides read TGTGCCAGCAGCTTCAACATATATAATTCACCCCTCCACTTT.

The rearrangement links TRBV30 to TRBJ1-2; D possibly corresponds to TRBD1 (6 bases). The CDR3 has 13 residues. The germline V gene has CDR1 GTSNPN and CDR2 SVGIG (reference sequence). The ends were cut back, 3 bases at V and 6 bases at J, with 14 bases in the middle. The CDR3 is CAWSHGQLDGYTF. The CDR3 DNA is TGTGCCTGGAGCCACGGACAGTTGGATGGCTACACCTTC.

Only one count was recorded for this clone. The rearrangement joins TRBV7-9 to TRBJ1-1; weak D call: TRBD1 (6 bases). Germline V gene lookup returns CDR1 SEHNR and CDR2 FQNEAQ (reference sequence). This CDR3 comprises 17 residues. Trimming took 5 bases from V and 3 from J, leaving 22 bases between them. CDR3 sequence reads: CASSRISATDRDTEAFF. The CDR3 nucleotides are TGTGCCAGCAGCCGAATTAGCGCTACGGACAGAGACACTGAAGCTTTCTTT.

The rearrangement links TRBV2 to TRBJ1-5; D call uncertain. V was trimmed by 7 bases and J by 0 bases, leaving 10 bases between them. This CDR3 is 14 amino acids long. Germline CDR1 SNHLY, CDR2 FYNNEI. The CDR3 reads CASTVLNSNQPQHF. CDR3 DNA sequence: TGTGCCAGCACTGTACTGAATAGCAATCAGCCCCAGCATTTT.

The chain combines TRBV6-5 with TRBJ1-6, with 7 nucleotides matching TRBD1. This CDR3 has 15 residues. The J segment lost 10 bases and the V segment lost 2 bases, leaving 8 bases of the junction unmatched. The germline CDR1 and CDR2 sequences are MNHEY and SVGAGI. The CDR3 loop is CASSYTRQGESPLHF. The CDR3 DNA follows: TGTGCCAGCAGTTACACCCGACAGGGAGAGTCACCCCTCCACTTT.

The genes are TRBV18 and TRBJ1-5; D not certain. Germline V gene data show CDR1 as KGHSH and CDR2 as LQKENI. The germline V and J ends were trimmed by 5 bases and 3 bases, with 11 bases remaining between them. The CDR3 loop spans 14 amino acids. The CDR3 region is CASSNSGYNQPQHF. The CDR3 nucleotides read TGTGCCAGCTCAAATTCAGGATACAATCAGCCCCAGCATTTT. Supplemented by reference TRBV18 and TRBJ1-5, the full variable domain reads NAGVMQNPRHLVRRRGQEARLRCSPMKGHSHVYWYRQLPEEGLKFMVYLQKENIIDESGMPKERFSAEFPKEGPSILRIQQVVRGDSAAYFCASSNSGYNQPQHFGDGTRLSIL.

A few counts support this clone. This sequence joins TRBV27 and TRBJ1-1, with a possible D match to TRBD1 (6 bases). The ends were cut back, 6 bases at V and 1 base at J, with 15 bases in the middle. Per germline, CDR1 MNHEY and CDR2 SMNVEV (reference sequence). CDR3 length: 15 residues. CDR3 coding DNA: TGTGCCAGCAGCTGGAAGGGGGGTGGGAACACTGAAGCTTTCTTT. Amino acids: CASSWKGGGNTEAFF.

This clone was observed a few times. The chain couples TRBV3-1 (or the pseudogene TRBV3-2) to TRBJ1-6; TRBD1 agrees at 8 bases. The germline V gene encodes CDR1 LGHDT and CDR2 YNNKEL (reference sequence). This CDR3 is 14 amino acids long. V shed 5 bases and J 8 bases; nucleotides not matched to a gene: 5. CDR3 residues: CASSSGTGHSPLHF. Written as DNA, the CDR3 is TGTGCCAGCAGCTCCGGGACAGGCCATTCACCCCTCCACTTT.

The chain joins TRBV5-1 to TRBJ1-1; tentatively, D is TRBD1 (6 bases). The V end was cut by 7 bases, the J end by 4 bases, with 17 bases between. Germline-derived CDR1 and CDR2 are SGHRS and YFSETQ. The CDR3 contains 14 residues. The CDR3 region is CASVLGASSTEAFF. Here the CDR3 DNA reads TGCGCCAGCGTCCTGGGGGCTAGTTCCACTGAAGCTTTCTTT.

The J gene is TRBJ2-7, the V gene TRBV5-1, with TRBD1 identical over 11 bases. The trim removed 4 bases at V and 3 bases at J, leaving 3 bases unmatched. This CDR3 region has 14 residues. Germline V gene data show CDR1 as SGHRS and CDR2 as YFSETQ. This CDR3 reads CASSPGTGGYEQYF. In DNA form, the CDR3 reads TGCGCCAGCAGCCCCGGGACAGGGGGCTACGAGCAGTACTTC.

V usage is TRBV6-1 and J usage is TRBJ1-5, with D maybe TRBD1 (6 bases). The CDR3 contains 14 residues. Trimming stripped 5 bases from V and 3 bases from J, with 11 bases between. Germline CDR1 MNHNS, CDR2 SASEGT. The CDR3 bases are TGTGCCAGCAGTCCTGACAGGCACAATCAGCCCCAGCATTTT. Translating gives CASSPDRHNQPQHF.

This chain uses TRBV5-8 with TRBJ1-5; D possibly corresponds to TRBD1 (5 bases). V was clipped by 9 bases and J by 4 bases, with 14 bases between them. Per germline, CDR1 SGHTS and CDR2 YDEGEE. This CDR3 has 13 amino acids. CDR3 in amino acids: CATQGGLNQPQHF. As DNA, the CDR3 is TGTGCCACCCAGGGAGGCCTGAATCAGCCCCAGCATTTT.

The chain joins TRBV4-1 to TRBJ2-7; no reliable D call. CDR3 length equals 16 residues. Per the germline V gene, CDR1 is MGHRA and CDR2 is YSYEKL. Trimming pared 2 bases from V and 0 bases from J, leaving 14 bases between. CDR3 region: CASSQSGGDPSYEQYF. CDR3 coding DNA: TGCGCCAGCAGCCAAAGTGGTGGGGATCCCTCCTACGAGCAGTACTTC.

This chain connects TRBV7-3 to TRBJ2-3; TRBD1 matches at 8 bases. Germline loops: CDR1 SGHTA, CDR2 FQGTGA. This CDR3 spans 15 amino acids. Unmatched junction bases numbered 3, after V lost 3 bases and J lost 1 base. The CDR3: CASSLTGERTDTQYF. The CDR3 coding sequence is TGTGCCAGCAGCTTGACAGGGGAGCGCACAGATACGCAGTATTTT. Full variable domain (outside the CDR3, taken from reference TRBV7-3 and TRBJ2-3): GAGVSQTPSNKVTEKGKYVELRCDPISGHTALYWYRQSLGQGPEFLIYFQGTGAADDSGLPNDRFFAVRPEGSVSTLKIQRTERGDSAVYLCASSLTGERTDTQYFGPGTRLTVL.

The chain is built from TRBV6-5 and TRBJ1-1; 7 nucleotides match TRBD1. With 11 bases clipped from V and 1 base from J, the junction kept 7 bases outside the gene matches. The CDR3 is 13 residues long. The germline gives CDR1 MNHEY, CDR2 SVGAGI. CDR3 bases: TGTGCCCTCGGCAGGGGGAGGAACACTGAAGCTTTCTTT. Residues: CALGRGRNTEAFF.

The chain links TRBV28 to TRBJ1-5; 10 bases agree with TRBD1. This CDR3 contains 15 residues. Losses at the gene ends were 4 bases for V and 3 bases for J; bases not matched to a gene: 3. The germline CDR1 and CDR2 sequences are MDHEN and SYDVKM. The CDR3 is CASSSGQGNNQPQHF. In nucleotides, the CDR3 is TGTGCCAGCAGTTCGGGACAGGGGAACAATCAGCCCCAGCATTTT. The complete variable domain, with remaining parts taken from reference TRBV28 and TRBJ1-5, reads DVKVTQSSRYLVKRTGEKVFLECVQDMDHENMFWYRQDPGLGLRLIYFSYDVKMKEKGDIPEGYSVSREKKERFSLILESASTNQTSMYLCASSSGQGNNQPQHFGDGTRLSIL.

The chain joins TRBV6-5 to TRBJ1-5; D not resolved. The CDR3 length is 13 residues. Trimming removed 7 bases from V and 6 bases from J, with 13 bases in between. Germline V gives CDR1 MNHEY, CDR2 SVGAGI. The CDR3 sequence is CASNQVSGQPQHF. DNA for the CDR3: TGTGCCAGCAACCAGGTATCGGGTCAGCCCCAGCATTTT.

The sample holds a few counts of this clone. J is TRBJ1-1 and V is TRBV28; no clear D. The germline gives CDR1 MDHEN, CDR2 SYDVKM. The CDR3 extends over 13 amino acids. Between the trimmed V and J ends, which lost 7 bases and 6 bases, there was a span of 15 bases. This CDR3 reads CASKEFSDPEAFF. CDR3 bases: TGTGCCAGCAAGGAATTCTCGGACCCTGAAGCTTTCTTT.

This clone showed up just once. V gene TRBV18 combines with J gene TRBJ2-1, with TRBD1 matching 8 bases. The CDR3 totals 14 residues. Germline CDR1 is KGHSH and CDR2 is LQKENI. V lost 4 bases and J lost 2; bases outside the gene matches: 1. The CDR3, as DNA: TGTGCCAGCTCACAGGGACAGGCCTACAATGAGCAGTTCTTC. Its translation: CASSQGQAYNEQFF.

The chain employs TRBV6-2 or TRBV6-3 and TRBJ2-2, with 12 bases aligning to TRBD2. CDR1 and CDR2 (germline): MNHEY, SVGEGT. J was trimmed by 0 bases and V by 5 bases; bases with no gene match: 7. CDR3 length: 18 amino acids. This CDR3 reads CASSQTSGGGANTGELFF. The CDR3 DNA follows: TGTGCCAGCAGTCAGACTAGCGGGGGCGGTGCGAACACCGGGGAGCTGTTTTTT.

The chain employs TRBV5-4 and TRBJ1-1; D not resolved. The length of the CDR3 is 13 residues. The V end was cut by 3 bases, the J end by 3 bases, with 9 bases between. Germline loops: CDR1 SGHNT, CDR2 YYREEE (reference sequence). In DNA, the CDR3 is TGTGCCAGCAGCTCGGAGAGGCACACTGAAGCTTTCTTT. Amino acids: CASSSERHTEAFF.

This chain joins TRBV6-5 and TRBJ1-5; the match to TRBD1 covers 7 bases. After removal of 6 bases from V and 4 bases from J, the junction contained 3 bases not matched to a gene. CDR3 length: 13 amino acids. Germline loops: CDR1 MNHEY, CDR2 SVGAGI. CDR3 sequence: CASRGGQNQPQHF. The DNA of the CDR3 is TGTGCCAGCAGGGGGGGACAGAATCAGCCCCAGCATTTT.

The chain couples TRBV5-1 to TRBJ1-2; TRBD1 matches at 10 bases. The CDR3 is 15 amino acids. Germline V gives CDR1 SGHRS, CDR2 YFSETQ. Losses at the gene ends were 0 bases for V and 4 bases for J; bases not matched to a gene: 3. The chain's CDR3 is CASSLGTGGVYGYTF. DNA of the CDR3: TGCGCCAGCAGCTTGGGGACAGGGGGTGTCTATGGCTACACCTTC.

The chain combines TRBV3-1 (or the pseudogene TRBV3-2) with TRBJ2-5, with TRBD2 identical over 13 bases. CDR3 length: 15 residues. Germline V gene data show CDR1 as LGHDT and CDR2 as YNNKEL (reference sequence). The V gene end was trimmed by 4 bases and the J gene end by 3 bases; junction bases not matched to a gene: 2. CDR3 region: CASSPGLAGEETQYF. Written as DNA, the CDR3 is TGTGCCAGCAGCCCCGGACTAGCGGGGGAAGAGACCCAGTACTTC.